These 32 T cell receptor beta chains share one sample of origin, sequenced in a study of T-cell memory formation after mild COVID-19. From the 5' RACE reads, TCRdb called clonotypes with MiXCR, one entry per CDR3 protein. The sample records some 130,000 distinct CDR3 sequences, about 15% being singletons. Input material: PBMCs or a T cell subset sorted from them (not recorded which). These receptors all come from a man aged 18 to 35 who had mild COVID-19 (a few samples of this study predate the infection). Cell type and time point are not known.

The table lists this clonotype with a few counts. CDR3 bases: TGTGCCAGCAGCCAGAGCTACAGGTTCTCTAGCACAGATACGCAGTATTTT. Translated, it gives CASSQSYRFSSTDTQYF. This chain links TRBV14 with TRBJ2-3, with a possible D match to TRBD1 (5 bases). The germline gives CDR1 SGHDN, CDR2 FVKESK. The CDR3 covers 17 residues. V lost 3 bases and J 0 bases, leaving 16 bases between the germline ends.

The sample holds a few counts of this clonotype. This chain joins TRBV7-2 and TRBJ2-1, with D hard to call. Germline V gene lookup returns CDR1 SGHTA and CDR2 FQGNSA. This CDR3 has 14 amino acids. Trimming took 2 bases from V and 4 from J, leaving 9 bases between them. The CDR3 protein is CASSLFRVYNEQFF. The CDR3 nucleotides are TGTGCCAGCAGCTTATTTAGGGTTTACAATGAGCAGTTCTTC.

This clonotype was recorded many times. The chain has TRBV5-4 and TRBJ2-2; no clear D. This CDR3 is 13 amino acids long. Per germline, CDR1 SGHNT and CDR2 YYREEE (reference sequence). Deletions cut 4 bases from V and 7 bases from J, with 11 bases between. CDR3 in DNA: TGTGCCAGCAGCACCAGCAGAGGCGGGGAGCTGTTTTTT. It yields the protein CASSTSRGGELFF. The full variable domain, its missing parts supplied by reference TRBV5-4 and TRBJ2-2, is ETGVTQSPTHLIKTRGQQVTLRCSSQSGHNTVSWYQQALGQGPQFIFQYYREEENGRGNFPPRFSGLQFPNYSSELNVNALELDDSALYLCASSTSRGGELFFGEGSRLTVL.

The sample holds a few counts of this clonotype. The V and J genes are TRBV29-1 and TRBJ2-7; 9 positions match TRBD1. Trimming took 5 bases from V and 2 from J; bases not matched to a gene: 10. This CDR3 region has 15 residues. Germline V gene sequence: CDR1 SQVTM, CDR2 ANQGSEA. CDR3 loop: CSVYKLRDRAYEQYF. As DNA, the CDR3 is TGCAGCGTTTATAAACTGAGGGACAGGGCCTACGAGCAGTACTTC.

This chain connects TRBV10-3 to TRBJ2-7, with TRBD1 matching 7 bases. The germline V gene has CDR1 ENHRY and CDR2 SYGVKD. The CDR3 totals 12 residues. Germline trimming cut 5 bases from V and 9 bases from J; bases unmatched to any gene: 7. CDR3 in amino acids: CAISRDSTSQYV. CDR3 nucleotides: TGTGCCATCAGTCGGGACAGTACATCGCAGTACGTC.

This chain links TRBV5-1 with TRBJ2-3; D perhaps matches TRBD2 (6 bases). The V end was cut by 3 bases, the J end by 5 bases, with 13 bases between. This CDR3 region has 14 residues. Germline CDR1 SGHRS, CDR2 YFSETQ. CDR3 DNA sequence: TGCGCCAGCAGCTCTCGGGCGGGGAGAGATACGCAGTATTTT. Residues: CASSSRAGRDTQYF.

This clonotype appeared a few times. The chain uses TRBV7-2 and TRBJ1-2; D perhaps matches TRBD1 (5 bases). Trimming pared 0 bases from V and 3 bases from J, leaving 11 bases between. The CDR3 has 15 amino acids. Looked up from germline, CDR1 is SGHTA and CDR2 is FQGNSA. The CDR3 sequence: CASSLAQFRDYGYTF. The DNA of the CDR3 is TGTGCCAGCAGCTTAGCACAGTTCAGGGACTATGGCTACACCTTC.

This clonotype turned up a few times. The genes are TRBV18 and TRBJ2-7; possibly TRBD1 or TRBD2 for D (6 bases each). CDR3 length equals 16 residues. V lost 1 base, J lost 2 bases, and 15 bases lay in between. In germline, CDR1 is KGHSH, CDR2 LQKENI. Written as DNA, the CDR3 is TGTGCCAGCTCACCACAAGGCGGGACACAGCCCTACGAGCAGTACTTC. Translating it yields CASSPQGGTQPYEQYF.

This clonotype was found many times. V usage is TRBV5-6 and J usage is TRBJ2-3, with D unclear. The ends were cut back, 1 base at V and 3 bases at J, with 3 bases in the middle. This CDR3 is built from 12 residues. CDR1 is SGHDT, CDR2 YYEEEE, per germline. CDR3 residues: CASSLLTDTQYF. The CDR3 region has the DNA TGTGCCAGCAGCTTGTTGACAGATACGCAGTATTTT.

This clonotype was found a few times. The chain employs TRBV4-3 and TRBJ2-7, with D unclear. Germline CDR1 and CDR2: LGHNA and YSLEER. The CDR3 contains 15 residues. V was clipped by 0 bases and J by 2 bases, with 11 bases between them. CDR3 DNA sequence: TGCGCCAGCAGCCAAGATTTAGGGTCGCCCTACGAGCAGTACTTC. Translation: CASSQDLGSPYEQYF.

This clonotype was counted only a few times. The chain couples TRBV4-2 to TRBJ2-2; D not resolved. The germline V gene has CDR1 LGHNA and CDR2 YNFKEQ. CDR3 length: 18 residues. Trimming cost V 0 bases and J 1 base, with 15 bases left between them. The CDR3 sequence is CASSQESYASLNTGELFF. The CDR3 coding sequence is TGTGCCAGCAGCCAAGAGTCATATGCGTCCCTGAACACCGGGGAGCTGTTTTTT.

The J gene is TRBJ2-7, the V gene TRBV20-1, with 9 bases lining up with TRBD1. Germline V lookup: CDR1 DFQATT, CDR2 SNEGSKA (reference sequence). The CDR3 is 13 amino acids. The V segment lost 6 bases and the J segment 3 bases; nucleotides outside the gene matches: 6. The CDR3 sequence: CSARRTGVYEQYF. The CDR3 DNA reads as TGCAGTGCGAGGAGGACAGGGGTCTACGAGCAGTACTTC.

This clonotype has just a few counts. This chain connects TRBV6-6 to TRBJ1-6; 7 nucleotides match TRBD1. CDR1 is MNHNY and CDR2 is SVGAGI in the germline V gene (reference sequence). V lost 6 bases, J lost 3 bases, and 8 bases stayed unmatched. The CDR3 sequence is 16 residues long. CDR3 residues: CASSRSGTVYNSPLHF. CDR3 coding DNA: TGTGCCAGCAGCCGCAGCGGGACAGTCTATAATTCACCCCTCCACTTT.

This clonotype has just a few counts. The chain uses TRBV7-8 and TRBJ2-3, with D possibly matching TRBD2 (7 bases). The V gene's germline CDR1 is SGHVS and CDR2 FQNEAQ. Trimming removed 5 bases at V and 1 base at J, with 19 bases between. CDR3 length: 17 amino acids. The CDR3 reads CASSARGRGGGTDTQYF. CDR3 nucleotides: TGTGCCAGCAGCGCCCGAGGCCGAGGGGGGGGCACAGATACGCAGTATTTT.

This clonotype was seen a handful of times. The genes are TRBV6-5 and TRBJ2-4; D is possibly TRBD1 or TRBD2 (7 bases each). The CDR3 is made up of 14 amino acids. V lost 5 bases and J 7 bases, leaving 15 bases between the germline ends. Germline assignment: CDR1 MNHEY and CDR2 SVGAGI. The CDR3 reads CASSPRGGPNIQYF. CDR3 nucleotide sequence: TGTGCCAGCAGTCCCAGGGGGGGGCCGAACATTCAGTACTTC.

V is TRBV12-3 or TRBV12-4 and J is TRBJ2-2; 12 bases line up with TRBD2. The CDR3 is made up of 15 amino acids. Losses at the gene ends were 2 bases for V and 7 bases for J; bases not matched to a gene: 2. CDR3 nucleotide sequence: TGTGCCAGCAGTTTACGACTAGCGGGGGTCGGGGAGCTGTTTTTT. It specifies CASSLRLAGVGELFF.

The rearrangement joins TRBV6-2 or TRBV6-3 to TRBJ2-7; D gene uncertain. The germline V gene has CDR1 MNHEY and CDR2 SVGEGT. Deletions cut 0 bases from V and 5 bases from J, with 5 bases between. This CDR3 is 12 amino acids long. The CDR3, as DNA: TGTGCCAGCAGTTACTCCTCGGACGAGCAGTACTTC. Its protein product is CASSYSSDEQYF.

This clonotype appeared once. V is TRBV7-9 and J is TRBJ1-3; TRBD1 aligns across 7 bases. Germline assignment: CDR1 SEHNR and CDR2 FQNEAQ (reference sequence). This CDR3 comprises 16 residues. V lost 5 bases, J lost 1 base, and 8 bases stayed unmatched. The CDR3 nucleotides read TGTGCCAGCAGCCCCACAGGGGTACCTTCTGGAAACACCATATATTTT. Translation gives CASSPTGVPSGNTIYF.

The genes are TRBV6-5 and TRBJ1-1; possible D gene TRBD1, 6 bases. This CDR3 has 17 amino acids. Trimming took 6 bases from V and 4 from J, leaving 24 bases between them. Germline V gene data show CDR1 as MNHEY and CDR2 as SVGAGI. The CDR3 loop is CASSALGGAPSSTEAFF. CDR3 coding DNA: TGTGCCAGCAGCGCGTTGGGGGGGGCGCCGAGTAGCACTGAAGCTTTCTTT.

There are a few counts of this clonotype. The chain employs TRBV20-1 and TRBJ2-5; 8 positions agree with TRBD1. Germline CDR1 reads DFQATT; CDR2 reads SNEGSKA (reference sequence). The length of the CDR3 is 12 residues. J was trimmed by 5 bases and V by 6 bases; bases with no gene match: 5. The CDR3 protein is CSARQGPETQYF. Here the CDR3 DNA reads TGCAGTGCCCGACAGGGGCCCGAGACCCAGTACTTC.

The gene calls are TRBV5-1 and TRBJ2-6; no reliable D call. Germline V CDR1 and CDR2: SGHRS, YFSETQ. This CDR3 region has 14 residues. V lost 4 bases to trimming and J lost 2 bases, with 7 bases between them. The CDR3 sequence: CASSVAPGANVLTF. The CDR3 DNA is TGCGCCAGCAGCGTAGCCCCTGGGGCCAACGTCCTGACTTTC.

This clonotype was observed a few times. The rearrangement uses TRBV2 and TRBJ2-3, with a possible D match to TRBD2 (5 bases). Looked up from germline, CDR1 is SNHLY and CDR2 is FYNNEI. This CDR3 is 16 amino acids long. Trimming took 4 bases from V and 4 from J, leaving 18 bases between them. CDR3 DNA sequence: TGTGCCAGCAGTGCGGACTCCCTTCATGTTCCAGATACGCAGTATTTT. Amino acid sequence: CASSADSLHVPDTQYF.

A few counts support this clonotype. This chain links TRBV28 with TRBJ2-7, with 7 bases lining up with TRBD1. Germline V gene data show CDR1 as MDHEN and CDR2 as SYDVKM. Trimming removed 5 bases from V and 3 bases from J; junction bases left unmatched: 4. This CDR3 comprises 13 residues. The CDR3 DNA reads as TGTGCCAGCAGTGGGGGACAGAACTACGAGCAGTACTTC. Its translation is CASSGGQNYEQYF.

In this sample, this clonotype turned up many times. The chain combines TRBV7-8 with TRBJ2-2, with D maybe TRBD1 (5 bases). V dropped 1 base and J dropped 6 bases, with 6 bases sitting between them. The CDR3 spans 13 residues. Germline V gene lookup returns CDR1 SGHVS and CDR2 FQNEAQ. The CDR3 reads CASSLVGPGELFF. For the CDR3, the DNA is TGTGCCAGCAGCTTAGTGGGGCCCGGGGAGCTGTTTTTT.

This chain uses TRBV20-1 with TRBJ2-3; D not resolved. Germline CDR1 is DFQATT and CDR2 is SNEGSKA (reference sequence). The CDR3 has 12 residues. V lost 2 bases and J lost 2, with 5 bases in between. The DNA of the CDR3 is TGCAGTGCTAGAAGCTCCACAGATACGCAGTATTTT. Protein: CSARSSTDTQYF.

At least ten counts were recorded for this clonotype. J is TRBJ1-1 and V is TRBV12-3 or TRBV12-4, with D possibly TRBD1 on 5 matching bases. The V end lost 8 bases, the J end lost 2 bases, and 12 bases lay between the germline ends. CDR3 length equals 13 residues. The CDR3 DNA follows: TGTGCCAGCTCCCTGGGGGTAAACACTGAAGCTTTCTTT. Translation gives CASSLGVNTEAFF.

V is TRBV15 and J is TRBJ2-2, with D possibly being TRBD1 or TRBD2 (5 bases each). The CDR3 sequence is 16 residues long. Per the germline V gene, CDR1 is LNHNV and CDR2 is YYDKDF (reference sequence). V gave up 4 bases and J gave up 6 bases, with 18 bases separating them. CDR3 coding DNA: TGTGCCACCAGCAAACGGGACGGCCGAGGCGCCGGGGAGCTGTTTTTT. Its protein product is CATSKRDGRGAGELFF.

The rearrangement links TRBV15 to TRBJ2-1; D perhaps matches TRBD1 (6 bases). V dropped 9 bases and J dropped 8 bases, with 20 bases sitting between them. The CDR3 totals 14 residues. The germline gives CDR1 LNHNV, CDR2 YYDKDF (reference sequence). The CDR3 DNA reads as TGTGCCACTGCTCTCACAGGGCCGGGACATGAGCAGTTCTTC. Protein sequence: CATALTGPGHEQFF.

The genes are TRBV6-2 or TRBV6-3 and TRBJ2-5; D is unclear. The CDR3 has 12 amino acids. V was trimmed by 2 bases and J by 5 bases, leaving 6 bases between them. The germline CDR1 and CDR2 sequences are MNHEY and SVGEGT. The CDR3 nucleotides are TGTGCCAGCAGTTACGCCCGGGAGACCCAGTACTTC. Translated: CASSYARETQYF.

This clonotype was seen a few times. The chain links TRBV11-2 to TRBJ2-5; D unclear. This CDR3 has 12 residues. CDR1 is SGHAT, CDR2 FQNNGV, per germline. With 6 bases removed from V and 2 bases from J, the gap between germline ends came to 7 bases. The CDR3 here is CASSSTQETQYF. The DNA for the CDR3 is TGTGCCAGCAGTTCTACACAAGAGACCCAGTACTTC.

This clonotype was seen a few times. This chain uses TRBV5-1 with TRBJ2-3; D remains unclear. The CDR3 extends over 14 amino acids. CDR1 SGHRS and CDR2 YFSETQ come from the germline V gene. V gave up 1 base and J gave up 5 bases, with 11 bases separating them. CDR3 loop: CASSLQAVKDTQYF. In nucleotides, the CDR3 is TGCGCCAGCAGCTTGCAGGCTGTTAAAGATACGCAGTATTTT. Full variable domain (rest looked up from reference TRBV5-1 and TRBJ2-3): KAGVTQTPRYLIKTRGQQVTLSCSPISGHRSVSWYQQTPGQGLQFLFEYFSETQRNKGNFPGRFSGRQFSNSRSEMNVSTLELGDSALYLCASSLQAVKDTQYFGPGTRLTVL.

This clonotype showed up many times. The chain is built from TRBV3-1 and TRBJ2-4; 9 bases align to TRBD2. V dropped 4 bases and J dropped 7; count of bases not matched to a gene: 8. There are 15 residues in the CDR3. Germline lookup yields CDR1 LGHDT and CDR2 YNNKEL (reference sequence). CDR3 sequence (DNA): TGTGCCAGCAGCCCTGTCGTCGCGGGGGGGAACATTCAGTACTTC. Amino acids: CASSPVVAGGNIQYF.